This record concerns one TCR beta chain sequence. The sample comes from a study of shared clonotypes between healthy human individuals. The CDR3 runs 16 residues. The V gene's germline CDR1 is ENHRY and CDR2 SYGVKD. V was pared by 3 bases and J by 3 bases, with 5 bases of the junction left unmatched. Only in-frame clones appear in the TCRdb table, and some are missing; sequencing was by immunoSEQ multiplex PCR. The sample lists roughly 2 million clones, 95% occurring once. The clonotype comes from a young man in good health. This sequence joins TRBV10-3 and TRBJ1-1; 12 nucleotides agree with TRBD1. The sequencing input was naive CD4+ T cells sorted from blood. Subset described: CD45RA+ positively selected. As DNA, the CDR3 is TGTGCCATCAGTGAAGGGACAGGGGGCAGGGACACTGAAGCTTTCTTT. It encodes CAISEGTGGRDTEAFF.